This T cell receptor (beta chain) was identified during a study of T cell responses to AZD1222 COVID-19 vaccine. Across the whole study: Pooling of second doses given at about 4 or about 12 weeks was done.

This CDR3 contains 14 residues. The V gene's germline CDR1 is LGHNA and CDR2 YNFKEQ. Between the trimmed V and J ends, which lost 0 bases and 1 base, there was a span of 7 bases. Points from the study as a whole: There were vaccine-associated CD4 TCRs across spike, dominant at 160-218 and 743-854. Most donors were white British and more were female, and clonal diversity was possibly underestimated. Nearly half of the spike-specific TCRs reportedly recognize variant regions that carry no mutations.

The sample holds one count of this clone. Its antigen is as yet unknown. The repertoire was sequenced with immunoSEQ multiplex PCR; TCRdb's copy has only in-frame clones and lacks some. The data hold roughly 150,000 clones, with 92% observed a single time. V gene TRBV4-2 combines with J gene TRBJ2-7; D perhaps matches TRBD2 (5 bases). This specimen consisted of peripheral blood, obtained on day 0 of AZD1222 vaccination. The sequence came from an adult in good health. The CDR3 region has the DNA TGTGCCAGCAGCCAAGAACGGGGTTCCTACGAGCAGTACTTC. Protein sequence: CASSQERGSYEQYF.